Sequencing of this T cell receptor beta chain was carried out in a study of OX40 agonist ivuxolimab in advanced cancers. Overall study results and limits: Both blood CD4+ and CD8+ T cells showed clonal growth by week 6 at 0.1 to 3.0 mg/kg. Among the lowest peripheral clonal expansion occurred in 0.1-3.0 mg/kg partial responders.

Notes on this clone: The antigen is not known.

Autoimmune disease history or systemic immunosuppression excluded patients. Germline V gene data show CDR1 as SGHTA and CDR2 as FQGNSA. Trimming took 8 bases from V and 7 from J; bases not matched to a gene: 7. The CDR3 sequence is 13 residues long. Produced via immunoSEQ multiplex PCR; TCRdb's table is partial and in-frame only. The table shows 75,000 to 100,000 clones, with roughly 85% occurring only once. Sequences were derived from CD4+ or CD8+ T cells sorted from blood, sampled in a trial of the OX40 agonist ivuxolimab. The sequence was collected from an adult with an advanced solid tumor such as melanoma, head and neck, liver or kidney cancer. This chain connects TRBV7-2 to TRBJ2-5, with TRBD1 matching over 10 bases. The CDR3 DNA reads as TGTGCCAGCGGCCGGACAGGGGGTCTGACCCAGTACTTC. Amino acid sequence: CASGRTGGLTQYF.